This T cell receptor beta chain was recorded in a study of glioma-infiltrating T cells. This CDR3 has 13 residues. Germline-derived CDR1 and CDR2 are SGHDT and YYEEEE. The ends lost 3 bases at V and 7 bases at J; junction bases unmatched: 4. Study-level results: Non-neoplastic patients had below-expected tissue-blood divergence, while all gliomas exceeded expectation. Very few CDR3 sequences were shared between tissue and blood.

To note about this clonotype: Its antigen remains unidentified.

TCR alpha and beta CDR3 regions were amplified from RNA using iRepertoire nested multiplex PCR. Tissue mRNA or PBMC total RNA, 100-400 ng, went into one-step reverse transcription and amplification. TCRdb called the multiplex PCR reads again in MiXCR, with one record for every CDR3 protein. Of roughly 100,000 distinct CDR3 sequences in the sample, about 28% were seen once. The chain joins TRBV5-6 to TRBJ1-2; the match to TRBD1 covers 9 bases. Sequenced sample: glioma tissue, nonneoplastic brain tissue, or PBMCs (not recorded which). The origin of this receptor is a human donor with low-grade glioma or glioblastoma, undergoing nonglioma brain surgery, or in good health (not recorded which). The CDR3 sequence: CASSSDRGAGYTF. The CDR3 bases are TGTGCCAGCAGCTCGGACAGGGGAGCTGGCTACACCTTC.